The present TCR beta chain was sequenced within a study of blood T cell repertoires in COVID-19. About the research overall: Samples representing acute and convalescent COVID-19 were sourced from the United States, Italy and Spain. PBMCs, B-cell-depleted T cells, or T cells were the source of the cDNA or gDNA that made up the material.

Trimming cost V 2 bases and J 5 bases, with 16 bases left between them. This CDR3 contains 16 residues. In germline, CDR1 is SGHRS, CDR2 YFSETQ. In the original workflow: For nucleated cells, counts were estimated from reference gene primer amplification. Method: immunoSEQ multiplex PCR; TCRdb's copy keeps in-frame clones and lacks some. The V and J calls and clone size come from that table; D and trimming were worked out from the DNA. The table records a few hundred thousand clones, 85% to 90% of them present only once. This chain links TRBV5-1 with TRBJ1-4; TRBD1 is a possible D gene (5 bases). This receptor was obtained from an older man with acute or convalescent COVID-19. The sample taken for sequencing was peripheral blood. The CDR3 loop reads CASSFAPGLLNEKLFF. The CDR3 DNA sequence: TGCGCCAGCAGCTTTGCGCCGGGACTTTTGAATGAAAAACTGTTTTTT.